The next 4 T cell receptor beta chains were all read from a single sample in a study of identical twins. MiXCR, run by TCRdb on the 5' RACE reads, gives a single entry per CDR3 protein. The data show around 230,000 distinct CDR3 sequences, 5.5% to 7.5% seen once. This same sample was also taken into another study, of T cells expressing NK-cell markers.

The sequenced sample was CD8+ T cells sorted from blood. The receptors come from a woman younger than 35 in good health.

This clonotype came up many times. CDR3 amino acids: CASSPTGGNYGYTF. For the CDR3, the DNA is TGTGCCAGCAGCCCGACAGGGGGTAACTATGGCTACACCTTC. The chain links TRBV3-1 to TRBJ1-2; 9 nucleotides align to TRBD1. With 4 bases clipped from V and 1 base from J, the junction kept 1 base outside the gene matches. Germline V CDR1 and CDR2: LGHDT, YNNKEL (reference sequence). The CDR3 extends over 14 amino acids.

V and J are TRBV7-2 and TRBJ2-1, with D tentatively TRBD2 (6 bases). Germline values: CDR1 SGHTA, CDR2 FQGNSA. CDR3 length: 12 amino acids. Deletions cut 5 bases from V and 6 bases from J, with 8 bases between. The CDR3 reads CASSGTFNEQFF. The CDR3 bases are TGTGCCAGCAGCGGGACTTTCAATGAGCAGTTCTTC.

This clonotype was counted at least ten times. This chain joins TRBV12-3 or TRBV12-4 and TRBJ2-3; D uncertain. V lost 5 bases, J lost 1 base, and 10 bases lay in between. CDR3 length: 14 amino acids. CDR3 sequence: CASSLEGGTDTQYF. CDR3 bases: TGTGCCAGCAGTCTGGAAGGTGGCACAGATACGCAGTATTTT.

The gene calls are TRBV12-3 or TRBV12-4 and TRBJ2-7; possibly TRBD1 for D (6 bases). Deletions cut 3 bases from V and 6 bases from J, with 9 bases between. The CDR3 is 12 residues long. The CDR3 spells CASSFNRAEQYF. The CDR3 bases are TGTGCCAGCAGTTTCAACAGGGCCGAGCAGTACTTC.